The 19 T cell receptor beta chains below come from one sample, sequenced in a study of T cells after yellow fever vaccination. TCRdb recomputed calls from the 5' RACE reads with MiXCR, one row per CDR3 protein. This table has 100,000 to 150,000 distinct CDR3 sequences, roughly 10% appearing once. This specimen was CD8+ T cells sorted from PBMCs, taken on the day of the yellow fever booster vaccination. The receptors originated from a man younger than 35 who received the YFV17D yellow fever vaccine.

This clonotype has at least ten counts. The rearrangement joins TRBV7-3 to TRBJ2-3; 11 bases fit TRBD2. The length of the CDR3 is 15 residues. Trimming removed 5 bases from V and 6 bases from J; junction bases left unmatched: 7. The V gene's germline CDR1 is SGHTA and CDR2 FQGTGA. The CDR3 coding sequence is TGTGCCAGCAGCGCGAAGACTAGCGGGGCGGATACGCAGTATTTT. It codes for CASSAKTSGADTQYF.

The V call is TRBV29-1, the J call TRBJ2-3; 9 nucleotides match TRBD2. Germline CDR1 is SQVTM and CDR2 is ANQGSEA. V shed 2 bases, J shed 5 bases, and the junction held 11 bases outside the gene matches. The CDR3 runs 16 residues. The CDR3, as DNA: TGCAGCGTTGAATGGCGTAGCGGGGGACTTAAAGATACGCAGTATTTT. Translated, it gives CSVEWRSGGLKDTQYF.

This clonotype was seen ten or more times. The chain links TRBV14 to TRBJ2-7; D possibly corresponds to TRBD1 (6 bases). Trimming pared 1 base from V and 8 bases from J, leaving 15 bases between. Germline CDR1 and CDR2: SGHDN and FVKESK. The CDR3 runs to 14 residues. CDR3 residues: CASSQVGGPRKQYF. In DNA form, the CDR3 reads TGTGCCAGCAGCCAAGTAGGGGGACCCCGGAAGCAGTACTTC.

The chain carries TRBV7-3 and TRBJ2-3; D unresolved. CDR1 SGHTA and CDR2 FQGTGA come from the germline V gene. Trimming removed 3 bases from V and 4 bases from J, with 5 bases in between. The CDR3 spans 12 residues. The CDR3 here is CASSFSPDTQYF. As DNA, the CDR3 is TGTGCCAGCAGCTTTAGCCCAGATACGCAGTATTTT.

This chain links TRBV4-1 with TRBJ2-3, with D possibly being TRBD2 (5 bases). The CDR3 sequence is 18 residues long. V was trimmed by 0 bases and J by 0 bases, leaving 16 bases between them. Per the germline V gene, CDR1 is MGHRA and CDR2 is YSYEKL. The CDR3, as DNA: TGCGCCAGCAGCCAAGATCTCTCGGGAACTTCTAGCACAGATACGCAGTATTTT. This gives the protein CASSQDLSGTSSTDTQYF.

This chain joins TRBV29-1 and TRBJ2-5; D remains unclear. The CDR3 consists of 12 residues. V gave up 7 bases and J gave up 4 bases, with 13 bases separating them. Germline V gene data show CDR1 as SQVTM and CDR2 as ANQGSEA. CDR3 residues: CSARLSGETQYF. DNA for the CDR3: TGCAGCGCTCGCCTTTCCGGAGAGACCCAGTACTTC.

The J gene is TRBJ2-7, the V gene TRBV4-3, with TRBD2 matching over 13 bases. In germline, CDR1 is LGHNA, CDR2 YSLEER. The CDR3 is 16 amino acids. Trimming cost V 1 base and J 5 bases; bases outside gene matches: 5. CDR3 sequence (DNA): TGCGCCAGCAGCCAAGGGGAAGGACTAGCGGGGGACGAGCAGTACTTC. This gives the protein CASSQGEGLAGDEQYF.

This clonotype was counted between two and nine times. The rearrangement links TRBV12-3 or TRBV12-4 to TRBJ1-3; D is uncertain. The V end lost 8 bases, the J end lost 9 bases, and 14 bases lay between the germline ends. This CDR3 has 12 amino acids. The CDR3 protein is CASAPGTVTIYF. The CDR3 DNA is TGTGCCAGCGCCCCGGGTACGGTCACCATATATTTT.

This clonotype was counted a few times. This chain connects TRBV10-3 to TRBJ1-2; D is unresolved. The V and J ends lost 3 bases and 5 bases respectively, with 7 bases between them. CDR3 length equals 12 residues. In germline, CDR1 is ENHRY, CDR2 SYGVKD. The CDR3 loop reads CAISDRGYGYTF. The CDR3 DNA follows: TGTGCCATCAGTGACCGTGGGTATGGCTACACCTTC.

J is TRBJ1-6 and V is TRBV20-1, with 7 bases identical to TRBD1. With V trimmed by 0 bases and J by 0 bases, 2 bases remained unmatched. Germline assignment: CDR1 DFQATT and CDR2 SNEGSKA (reference sequence). CDR3 length: 16 residues. CDR3 in DNA: TGCAGTGCTAGAGAACAGGGGAGCTCCTATAATTCACCCCTCCACTTT. It encodes CSAREQGSSYNSPLHF.

V usage is TRBV6-5 and J usage is TRBJ1-2; D possibly corresponds to TRBD1 (5 bases). Germline CDR1 is MNHEY and CDR2 is SVGAGI. Trimming stripped 2 bases from V and 4 bases from J, with 14 bases between. The CDR3 consists of 15 residues. CDR3 protein: CASSYGRRDLYGYTF. As DNA, the CDR3 is TGTGCCAGCAGTTACGGCCGCCGGGACCTCTATGGCTACACCTTC.

This clonotype was detected many times. The CDR3 DNA reads as TGCGCCAGCAGCTTGGTCGGGGACAGGGCTGGTAGCACAGATACGCAGTATTTT. This encodes CASSLVGDRAGSTDTQYF. The genes are TRBV5-1 and TRBJ2-3; 9 bases agree with TRBD1. This CDR3 is built from 18 residues. Losses at the gene ends were 0 bases for V and 0 bases for J; bases not matched to a gene: 8. Germline CDR1 SGHRS, CDR2 YFSETQ.

The chain couples TRBV10-3 to TRBJ1-2, with D unresolved. Trimming pared 11 bases from V and 8 bases from J, leaving 15 bases between. From germline, CDR1 is ENHRY and CDR2 SYGVKD. This CDR3 has 11 residues. CDR3 coding DNA: TGTGCCCCCCCTAGGGTTAGGGGCTACACCTTC. Translated: CAPPRVRGYTF.

The sample holds many counts of this clonotype. This sequence joins TRBV6-1 and TRBJ1-1; a weak D match, TRBD1 (6 bases). Trimming cost V 7 bases and J 4 bases, with 13 bases left between them. This CDR3 has 13 amino acids. From germline, CDR1 is MNHNS and CDR2 SASEGT. Here the CDR3 reads CASNPRDTTEAFF. CDR3 sequence (DNA): TGTGCCAGCAACCCCCGGGACACCACTGAAGCTTTCTTT.

This clonotype has ten or more counts. V usage is TRBV4-2 and J usage is TRBJ2-1; 11 bases map to TRBD1. The germline V gene has CDR1 LGHNA and CDR2 YNFKEQ. This CDR3 contains 16 residues. Trimming removed 3 bases from V and 6 bases from J; junction bases left unmatched: 7. Here the CDR3 DNA reads TGTGCCAGCAGCCAGGAAATCGGGACAGGGGGCAATGAGCAGTTCTTC. This gives the protein CASSQEIGTGGNEQFF.

J is TRBJ2-5 and V is TRBV20-1, with TRBD1 matching 7 bases. V trimming: 5 bases; J trimming: 0 bases; junction bases outside the gene matches: 3. There are 13 residues in the CDR3. Germline V CDR1 and CDR2: DFQATT, SNEGSKA (reference sequence). For the CDR3, the DNA is TGCAGTGCTGGGGACAGCAACCAAGAGACCCAGTACTTC. As protein: CSAGDSNQETQYF.

The chain joins TRBV5-1 to TRBJ2-7; D is uncertain. V lost 0 bases to trimming and J lost 5 bases, with 9 bases between them. This CDR3 comprises 13 residues. Germline V gives CDR1 SGHRS, CDR2 YFSETQ. CDR3 loop: CASSLAPGHEQYV. CDR3 bases: TGCGCCAGCAGCTTGGCGCCGGGCCACGAGCAGTACGTC.

V usage is TRBV7-6 and J usage is TRBJ2-1; the D gene is possibly TRBD1 (5 bases). Germline V gene data show CDR1 as SGHVS and CDR2 as FNYEAQ. V shed 7 bases and J shed 4 bases, with 17 bases lying between them. The CDR3 has 15 amino acids. The CDR3 here is CASTSKDSPYNEQFF. The CDR3 region has the DNA TGTGCCAGCACCAGCAAAGACAGCCCTTACAATGAGCAGTTCTTC.

This clonotype was counted ten times or more. CDR3: CASSQGSDRGQDEQYF. The DNA of the CDR3 is TGCGCCAGCAGCCAAGGGTCGGACAGGGGGCAGGACGAGCAGTACTTC. The gene calls are TRBV4-3 and TRBJ2-7; 11 nucleotides match TRBD1. J gave up 5 bases and V 1 base, and 7 bases lay outside the gene matches. Germline V gene lookup returns CDR1 LGHNA and CDR2 YSLEER. The CDR3 loop spans 16 amino acids.